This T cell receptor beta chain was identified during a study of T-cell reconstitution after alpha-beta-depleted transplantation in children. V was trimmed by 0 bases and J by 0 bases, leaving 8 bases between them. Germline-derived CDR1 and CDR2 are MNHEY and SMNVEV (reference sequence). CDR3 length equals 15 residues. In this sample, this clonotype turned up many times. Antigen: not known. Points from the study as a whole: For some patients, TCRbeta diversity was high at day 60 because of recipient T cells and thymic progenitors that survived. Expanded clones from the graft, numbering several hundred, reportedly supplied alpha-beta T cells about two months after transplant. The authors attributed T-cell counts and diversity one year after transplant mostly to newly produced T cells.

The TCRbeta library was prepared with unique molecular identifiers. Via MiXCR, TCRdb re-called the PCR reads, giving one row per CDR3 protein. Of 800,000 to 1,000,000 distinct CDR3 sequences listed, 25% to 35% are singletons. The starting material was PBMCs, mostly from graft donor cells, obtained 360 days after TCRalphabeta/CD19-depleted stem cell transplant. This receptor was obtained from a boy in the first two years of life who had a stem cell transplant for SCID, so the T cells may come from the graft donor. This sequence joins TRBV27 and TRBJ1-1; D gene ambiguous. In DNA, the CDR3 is TGTGCCAGCAGTTTATCGCTATCCGTGAACACTGAAGCTTTCTTT. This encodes CASSLSLSVNTEAFF.